The clone carrying this T cell receptor beta chain was picked up one time. The sample belongs to a study of control samples from healthy donors and cancer patients. Germline assignment: CDR1 GTSNPN and CDR2 SVGIG (reference sequence). The V and J ends lost 7 bases and 4 bases, in that order; junction bases with no gene match: 4. The CDR3 extends over 13 amino acids. The assay was immunoSEQ multiplex PCR, and TCRdb's table has in-frame clones only and misses some. The sample lists about 84,000 clones; 84% were seen once. This chain uses TRBV30 with TRBJ1-4; 9 bases agree with TRBD1. The TCR sequence derives from a man in his 60s with head and neck cancer. The sample taken for sequencing was PBMCs. In DNA, the CDR3 is TGTGCCTTCGGGACAGGGATTAATGAAAAACTGTTTTTT. This encodes CAFGTGINEKLFF.